The present TCR beta chain was sequenced within a study of T cell responses to AZD1222 COVID-19 vaccine. TCRdb's table, derived via immunoSEQ multiplex PCR, lists solely in-frame clones and lacks some. In the table there are more than 110,000 clones, 70% to 90% of which are singletons. As to this clone: Its antigen is not known.

The CDR3 extends over 16 amino acids. The ends lost 8 bases at V and 1 base at J; junction bases unmatched: 13. CDR1 is ENHRY and CDR2 is SYGVKD in the germline V gene. General study findings and limits: Spike-spanning, vaccine-associated CD4 TCRs were dominant at 160-218 and 743-854. Of spike-specific TCRs, nearly half reportedly target regions left unmutated in variants.

The starting material was peripheral blood, obtained on day 0 of AZD1222 vaccination. The TCR sequence derives from an adult in good health. The gene calls are TRBV10-3 and TRBJ2-7; 8 bases agree with TRBD2. The CDR3 sequence: CAIGPGGRAGSYEQYF. In DNA, the CDR3 is TGTGCCATCGGCCCGGGGGGGAGGGCCGGGTCCTACGAGCAGTACTTC.